This TCR beta chain was found in a study of T cells in localized non-small cell lung cancer (dated by TCRdb to the early 2020s). As for the study more broadly: T cell repertoires of some 240 early-stage NSCLC patients were analyzed, with tumors being compared against uninvolved tumor-adjacent lungs. The mean age of the NSCLC patients was around 65 years, with about 130 men and 85 to 110 women. The cohort comprised 236 treatment-naïve NSCLC patients with resected, localized lung tumors.

This clone has a single count. It lacks a known antigen. No clone much larger than this one lies a single base away; base qualities are absent. The immunoSEQ Assay was used to sequence TCR beta CDR3 regions from DNA. The published analysis was carried out like this. T cell density was computed as TCR beta template counts normalized to usable DNA estimated by amplifying housekeeping genes. The preseqR package was used to estimate richness by extrapolating to 400,000 templates for PBMC samples and to 120,000 templates for tissue samples. Clonality was taken to be one minus Pielou's evenness. Differential abundance testing on productive amino-acid clonotypes, with a minimum total count of 5 and an alpha of 0.1, was used to identify tissue-enriched TCRs. The Jaccard Index and the Morisita Overlap Index were used to measure repertoire overlap between compartments. GLIPH grouped TCR beta CDR3s together with public tetramer-defined viral CDR3s, and a viral motif had to include at least three viral sequences and show V-gene enrichment. TCRdb retrieved this table from immuneACCESS and kept in-frame rearrangements only. Not all clones are present; in checked studies, unresolved V genes account for under half, and no reason is known for the remainder. V and J calls plus clone size are reproduced from that table; the DNA served to infer D and trimming. The sample contains about 26,000 clones, approximately 84% of them found a single time. The leading ten clones occupy roughly 9% of the sample.

From the cysteine through the phenylalanine, the CDR3 covers 15 amino acids. Only the CDR3 part of the read is kept: 45 bases, read in frame from the first base. Via the germline V gene, CDR1 is MGHRA and CDR2 YSYEKL. The junction shows trimming of 4 bases on V and 1 base on J, plus 13 bases between the germline ends. The full study reports these points: The highest T cell clonality was observed in uninvolved tumor-adjacent lung, where clonality exceeded that of tumor, suggesting that antigenic responses were more focused in uninvolved tumor-adjacent lung. Because the study design was exploratory, TCR variables were selected using unadjusted p-values without false-discovery rate correction. A median of around 50 of the top 100 tumor clones were detected in paired uninvolved adjacent lung, and 28 of these tumor clones were also found among the top 100 clones of the paired uninvolved adjacent lung. Higher blood T cell density associated with longer overall survival, while higher adjacent-lung clonality associated with shorter survival. Because multi-region tumor sequencing was not done, intratumor heterogeneity could not be ruled out.

At diagnosis, tumor, uninvolved tumor-adjacent lung and peripheral blood were collected and then preserved as a mix of FFPE and fresh-frozen material. For TCR repertoire profiling, blood samples were analyzed in the form of peripheral blood mononuclear cells. This sequence was found in a man aged 40 to 70 with stage III squamous cell lung carcinoma. The material was peripheral blood, obtained before any cancer treatment. Here the chain combines TRBV4-1 and TRBJ2-5; the D element might be TRBD1 or TRBD2, as each aligns at 5 bases. The nucleotide sequence is TGCGCCAGCAGCCCCCCAGGGAGAGTCCAAGAGACCCAGTACTTC. Its translation reads: CASSPPGRVQETQYF.